The rows below give T cell receptor beta chains drawn from one sample of a study of T-cell memory formation after mild COVID-19. TCRdb fed the 5' RACE reads into MiXCR, producing one record per CDR3 protein. The sample lists 360,000 or so distinct CDR3 sequences; approximately 27% were seen once. Sample: PBMCs or a T cell subset sorted from them (not recorded which). The receptors were sampled from an adult woman who had mild COVID-19 (a few samples of this study predate the infection). Cell type and time point are not known. Both conserved end residues are part of each CDR3. The order of the fields is J gene, clone size, V gene, D gene, CDR3 DNA, CDR3 protein. The D gene is left open where the match is weak. Expanded clones are given a class, and other clones once, few, many or no size at all.

>TRBJ1-1|.|TRBV11-2|.
TGTGCCAGCAGCATCGGACAGCGGGCTTTCTTT
CASSIGQRAFF
>TRBJ2-7|.|TRBV5-1|TRBD1
TGCGCCAGCAGCGTGGGACAGGGGCGAGACGAGCAGTACTTC
CASSVGQGRDEQYF
>TRBJ2-2|.|TRBV5-5|.
TGTGCCAGCAGCGGGAGATTATTTGACACCGGGGAGCTGTTTTTT
CASSGRLFDTGELFF
>TRBJ1-5|.|TRBV12-3/TRBV12-4|.
TGTGCCAGCAGTCTCCCTTTCCGGGCCCAGCATTTT
CASSLPFRAQHF
>TRBJ2-4|.|TRBV4-2|.
TGTGCCAGCAGCGGCGAATCAGCCAAAAACATTCAGTACTTC
CASSGESAKNIQYF
>TRBJ2-6|few|TRBV7-3|.
TGTGCCAGCAGCTTAATCAGCACTGGGGCCAACGTCCTGACTTTC
CASSLISTGANVLTF
>TRBJ2-3|.|TRBV11-1|TRBD2
TGTGCCAGCAGCGTACCGGGACTAGCCTACACAGATACGCAGTATTTT
CASSVPGLAYTDTQYF
>TRBJ2-7|few|TRBV20-1|.
TGCAGTGCCAGCCGAACAGGTTTTAGCTCCTACGAGCAGTACTTC
CSASRTGFSSYEQYF
>TRBJ1-1|few|TRBV2|.
TGTGCCAGTCAGGCAGGGTACACTGAAGCTTTCTTT
CASQAGYTEAFF
>TRBJ2-3|many|TRBV20-1|TRBD2
TGCAGTGCTAGAGATCTAGCTAGCGGGAAGGTTGGAGATACGCAGTATTTT
CSARDLASGKVGDTQYF
>TRBJ2-1|few|TRBV5-1|TRBD2
TGCGCCAGCAGCAGGCCTAGCGGGAGGGCCGAGTCCTACAATGAGCAGTTCTTC
CASSRPSGRAESYNEQFF
>TRBJ2-7|few|TRBV5-6|TRBD1
TGTGCCAGCAGTTTCAGGGGGCCCCACGAGCAGTACTTC
CASSFRGPHEQYF
>TRBJ2-6|.|TRBV29-1|TRBD2
TGCAGCGTTGAACTAGCGGGAGGCCCTGGGGCCAACGTCCTGACTTTC
CSVELAGGPGANVLTF
>TRBJ2-1|.|TRBV7-9|.
TGTGCCAGCGGCCGGGGGCTCCAGTCCTACAATGAGCAGTTCTTC
CASGRGLQSYNEQFF
>TRBJ2-3|few|TRBV2|.
TGTGCCAGCAGGGCCAGGGGACTCACAGATACGCAGTATTTT
CASRARGLTDTQYF
>TRBJ2-7|.|TRBV4-3|.
TGCGCCAGCAGCCAAGACCGCGTCGGGTACGAGCAGTACTTC
CASSQDRVGYEQYF